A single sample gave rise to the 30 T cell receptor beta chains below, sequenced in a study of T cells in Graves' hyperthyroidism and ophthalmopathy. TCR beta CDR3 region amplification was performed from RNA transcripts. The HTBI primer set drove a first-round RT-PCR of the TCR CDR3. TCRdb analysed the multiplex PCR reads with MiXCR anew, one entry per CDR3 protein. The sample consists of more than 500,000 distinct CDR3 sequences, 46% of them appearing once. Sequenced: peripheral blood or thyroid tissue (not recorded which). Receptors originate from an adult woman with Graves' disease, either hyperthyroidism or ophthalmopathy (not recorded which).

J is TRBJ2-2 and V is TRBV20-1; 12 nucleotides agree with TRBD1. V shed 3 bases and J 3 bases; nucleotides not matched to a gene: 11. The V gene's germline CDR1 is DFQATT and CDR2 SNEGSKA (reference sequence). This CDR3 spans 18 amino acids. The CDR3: CSARWGGQGAKDTGELFF. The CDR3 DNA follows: TGCAGTGCTAGGTGGGGGGGACAGGGGGCTAAGGACACCGGGGAGCTGTTTTTT.

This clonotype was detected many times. CDR3 in DNA: TGCAGCGCGGCACTTTGGGGGGCTCAAGAGACCCAGTACTTC. It yields the protein CSAALWGAQETQYF. The chain carries TRBV29-1 and TRBJ2-5; D may be TRBD1 or TRBD2 (6 bases each). Between the trimmed V and J ends, which lost 7 bases and 2 bases, there was a span of 17 bases. CDR1 is SQVTM, CDR2 ANQGSEA, per germline. This CDR3 has 14 residues.

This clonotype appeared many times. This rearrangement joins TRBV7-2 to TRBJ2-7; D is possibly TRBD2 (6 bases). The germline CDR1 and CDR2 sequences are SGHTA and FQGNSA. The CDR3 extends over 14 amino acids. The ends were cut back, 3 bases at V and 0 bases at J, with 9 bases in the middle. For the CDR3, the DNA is TGTGCCAGCAGCTTCGGCGGGACCTCCTACGAGCAGTACTTC. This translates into CASSFGGTSYEQYF. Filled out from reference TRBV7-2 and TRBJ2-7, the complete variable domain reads GAGVSQSPSNKVTEKGKDVELRCDPISGHTALYWYRQSLGQGLEFLIYFQGNSAPDKSGLPSDRFSAERTGGSVSTLTIQRTQQEDSAVYLCASSFGGTSYEQYFGPGTRLTVT.

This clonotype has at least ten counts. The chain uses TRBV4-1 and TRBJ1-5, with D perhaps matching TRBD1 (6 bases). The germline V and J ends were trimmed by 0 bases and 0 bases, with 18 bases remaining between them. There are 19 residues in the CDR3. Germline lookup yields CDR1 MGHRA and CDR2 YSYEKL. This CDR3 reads CASSQDREDSQYSNQPQHF. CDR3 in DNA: TGCGCCAGCAGCCAAGATCGGGAGGACAGCCAGTATAGCAATCAGCCCCAGCATTTT.

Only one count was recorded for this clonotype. CDR3 DNA sequence: TGCAGCGTTAACAGACAGGGGGCGGAGGATGGCTACACCTTC. This sequence encodes CSVNRQGAEDGYTF. V usage is TRBV29-1 and J usage is TRBJ1-2, with TRBD1 matching over 10 bases. This CDR3 has 14 amino acids. CDR1 is SQVTM, CDR2 ANQGSEA, per germline. Germline trimming cut 5 bases from V and 6 bases from J; bases unmatched to any gene: 9.

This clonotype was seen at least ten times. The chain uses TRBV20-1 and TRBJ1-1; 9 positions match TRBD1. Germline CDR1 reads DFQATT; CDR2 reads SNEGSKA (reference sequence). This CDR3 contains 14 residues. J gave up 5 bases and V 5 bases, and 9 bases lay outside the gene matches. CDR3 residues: CSASFGDRVTEAFF. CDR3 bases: TGCAGTGCTTCTTTCGGGGACAGGGTTACTGAAGCTTTCTTT.

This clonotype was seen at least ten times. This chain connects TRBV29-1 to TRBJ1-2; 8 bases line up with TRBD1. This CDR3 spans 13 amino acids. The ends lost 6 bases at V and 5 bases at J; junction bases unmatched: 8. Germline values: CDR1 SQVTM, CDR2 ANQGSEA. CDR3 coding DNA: TGCAGCGTGCCTCAGGGGGCTCCTTATGGCTACACCTTC. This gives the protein CSVPQGAPYGYTF.

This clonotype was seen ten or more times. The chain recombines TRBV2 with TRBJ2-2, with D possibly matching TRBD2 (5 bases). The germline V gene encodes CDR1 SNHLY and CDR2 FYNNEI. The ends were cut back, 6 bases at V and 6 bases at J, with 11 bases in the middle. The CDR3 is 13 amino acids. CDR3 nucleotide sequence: TGTGCCAGCAGGCGGGTTGTGTCCGGGGAGCTGTTTTTT. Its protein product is CASRRVVSGELFF.

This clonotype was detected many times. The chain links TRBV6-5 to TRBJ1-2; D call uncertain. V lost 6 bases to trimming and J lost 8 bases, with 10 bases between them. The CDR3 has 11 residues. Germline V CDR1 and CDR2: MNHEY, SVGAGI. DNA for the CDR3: TGTGCCAGCAGCTACCGAGGGGGCTACACCTTC. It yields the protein CASSYRGGYTF.

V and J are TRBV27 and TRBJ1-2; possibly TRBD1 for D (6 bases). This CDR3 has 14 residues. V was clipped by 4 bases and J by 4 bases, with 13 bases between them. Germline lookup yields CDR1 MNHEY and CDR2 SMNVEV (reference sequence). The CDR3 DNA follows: TGTGCCAGCAGTTCCGACAGGATCCTCTATGGCTACACCTTC. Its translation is CASSSDRILYGYTF.

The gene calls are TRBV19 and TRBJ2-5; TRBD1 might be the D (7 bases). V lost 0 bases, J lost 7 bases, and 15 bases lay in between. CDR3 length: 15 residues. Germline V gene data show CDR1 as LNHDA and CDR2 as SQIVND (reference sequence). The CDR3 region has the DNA TGTGCCAGTAGTATAGATCGACAGGGAGGAGGGACCCAGTACTTC. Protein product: CASSIDRQGGGTQYF.

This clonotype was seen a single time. CDR3 bases: TGTGCCAGCTCGGGACAGGTCGATGACTATGGCTACACCTTC. Amino acid sequence: CASSGQVDDYGYTF. This rearrangement joins TRBV5-4 to TRBJ1-2; TRBD1 matches 8 bases. Germline-derived CDR1 and CDR2 are SGHNT and YYREEE (reference sequence). Trimming took 7 bases from V and 3 from J; bases not matched to a gene: 8. The CDR3 spans 14 residues. The full variable domain, in which reference TRBV5-4 and TRBJ1-2 provide the parts outside the CDR3, is ETGVTQSPTHLIKTRGQQVTLRCSSQSGHNTVSWYQQALGQGPQFIFQYYREEENGRGNFPPRFSGLQFPNYSSELNVNALELDDSALYLCASSGQVDDYGYTFGSGTRLTVV.

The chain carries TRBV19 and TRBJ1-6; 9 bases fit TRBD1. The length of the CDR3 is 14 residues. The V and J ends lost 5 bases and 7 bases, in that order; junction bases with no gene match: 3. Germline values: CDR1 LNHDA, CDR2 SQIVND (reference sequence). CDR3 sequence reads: CASSDRGRNSPLHF. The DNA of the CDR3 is TGTGCCAGTAGTGACAGGGGGAGGAATTCACCCCTCCACTTT.

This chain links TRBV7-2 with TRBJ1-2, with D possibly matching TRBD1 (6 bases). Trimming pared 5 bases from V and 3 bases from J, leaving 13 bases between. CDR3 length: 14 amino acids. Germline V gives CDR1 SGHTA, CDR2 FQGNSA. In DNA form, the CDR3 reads TGTGCCAGCAGCAGATACAGGGCTGACTATGGCTACACCTTC. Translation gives CASSRYRADYGYTF.

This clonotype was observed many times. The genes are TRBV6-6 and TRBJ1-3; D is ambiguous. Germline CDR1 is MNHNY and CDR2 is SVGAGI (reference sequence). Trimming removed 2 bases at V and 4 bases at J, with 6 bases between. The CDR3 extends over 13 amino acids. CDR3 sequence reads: CASSYEVGNTIYF. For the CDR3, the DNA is TGTGCCAGCAGTTACGAAGTGGGAAACACCATATATTTT.

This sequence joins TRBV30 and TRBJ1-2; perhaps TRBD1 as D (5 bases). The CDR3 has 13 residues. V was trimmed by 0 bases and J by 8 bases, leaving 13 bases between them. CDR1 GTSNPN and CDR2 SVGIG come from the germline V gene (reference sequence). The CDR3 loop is CAWSVKAGIGYTF. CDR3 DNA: TGTGCCTGGAGTGTTAAGGCAGGGATCGGCTACACCTTC.

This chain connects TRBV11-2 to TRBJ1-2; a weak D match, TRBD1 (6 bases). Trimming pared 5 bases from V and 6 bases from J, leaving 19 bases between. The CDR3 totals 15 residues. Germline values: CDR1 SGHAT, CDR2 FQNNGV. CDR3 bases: TGTGCCAGCAGCCCATCTGACAGGCGGGGAAATGGCTACACCTTC. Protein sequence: CASSPSDRRGNGYTF.

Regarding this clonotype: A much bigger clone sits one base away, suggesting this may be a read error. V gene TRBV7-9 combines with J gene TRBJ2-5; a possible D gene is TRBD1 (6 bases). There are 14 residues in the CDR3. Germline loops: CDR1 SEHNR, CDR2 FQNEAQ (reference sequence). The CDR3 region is CANSKGHFQETQYF. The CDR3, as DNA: TGTGCCAACAGCAAGGGACACTTCCAAGAGACCCAGTACTTC.

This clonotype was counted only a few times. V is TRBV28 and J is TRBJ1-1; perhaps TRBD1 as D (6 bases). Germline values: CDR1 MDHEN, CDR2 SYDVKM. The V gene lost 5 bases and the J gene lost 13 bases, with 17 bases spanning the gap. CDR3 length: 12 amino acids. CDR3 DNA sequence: TGTGCCAGCAGTCCAACAGGGAAAGTGGTTTTCTTT. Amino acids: CASSPTGKVVFF. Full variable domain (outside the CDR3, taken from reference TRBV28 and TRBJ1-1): DVKVTQSSRYLVKRTGEKVFLECVQDMDHENMFWYRQDPGLGLRLIYFSYDVKMKEKGDIPEGYSVSREKKERFSLILESASTNQTSMYLCASSPTGKVVFFGQGTRLTVV.

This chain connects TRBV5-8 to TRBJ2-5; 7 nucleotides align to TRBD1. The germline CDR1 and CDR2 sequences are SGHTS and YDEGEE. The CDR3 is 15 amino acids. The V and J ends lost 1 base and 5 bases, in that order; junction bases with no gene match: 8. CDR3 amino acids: CASSLPTGAWETQYF. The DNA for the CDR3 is TGTGCCAGCAGCTTGCCTACAGGGGCTTGGGAGACCCAGTACTTC.

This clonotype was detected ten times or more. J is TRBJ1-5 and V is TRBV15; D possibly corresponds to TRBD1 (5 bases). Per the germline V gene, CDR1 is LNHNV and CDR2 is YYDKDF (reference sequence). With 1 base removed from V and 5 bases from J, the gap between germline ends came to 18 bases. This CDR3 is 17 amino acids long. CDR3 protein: CATSRAQGSLLDQPQHF. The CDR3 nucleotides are TGTGCCACCAGCAGAGCTCAGGGTAGTTTGTTGGATCAGCCCCAGCATTTT.

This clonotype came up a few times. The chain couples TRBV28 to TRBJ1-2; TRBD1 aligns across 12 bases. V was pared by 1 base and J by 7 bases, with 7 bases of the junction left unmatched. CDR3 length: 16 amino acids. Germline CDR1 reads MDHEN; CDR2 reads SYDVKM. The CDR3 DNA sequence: TGTGCCAGCAGTTTATACGGGGGACAGGGGGCGCGTGGCTACACCTTC. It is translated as CASSLYGGQGARGYTF.

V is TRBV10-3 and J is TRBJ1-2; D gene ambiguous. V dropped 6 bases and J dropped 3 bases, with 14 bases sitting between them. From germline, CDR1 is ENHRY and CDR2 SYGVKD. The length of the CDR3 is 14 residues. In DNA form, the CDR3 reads TGTGCCATCAGCGCCACCGGGGTTGACTATGGCTACACCTTC. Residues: CAISATGVDYGYTF.

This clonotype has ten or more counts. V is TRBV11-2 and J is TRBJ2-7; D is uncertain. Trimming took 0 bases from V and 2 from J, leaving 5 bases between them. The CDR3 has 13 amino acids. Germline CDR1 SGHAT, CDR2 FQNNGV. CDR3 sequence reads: CASSLEITYEQYF. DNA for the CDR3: TGTGCCAGCAGCTTAGAAATTACCTACGAGCAGTACTTC.

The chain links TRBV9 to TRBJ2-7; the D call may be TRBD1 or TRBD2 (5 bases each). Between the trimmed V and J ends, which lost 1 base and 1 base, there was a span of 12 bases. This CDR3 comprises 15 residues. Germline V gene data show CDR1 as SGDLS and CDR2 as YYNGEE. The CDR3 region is CASSVFGDGSYEQYF. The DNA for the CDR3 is TGTGCCAGCAGCGTATTCGGGGACGGGTCCTACGAGCAGTACTTC.

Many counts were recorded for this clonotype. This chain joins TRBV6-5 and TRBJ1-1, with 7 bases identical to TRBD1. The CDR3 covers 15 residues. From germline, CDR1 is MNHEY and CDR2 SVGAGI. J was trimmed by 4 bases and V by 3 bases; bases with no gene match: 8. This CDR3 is CASSYYWQGGTEAFF. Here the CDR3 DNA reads TGTGCCAGCAGTTATTATTGGCAGGGGGGCACTGAAGCTTTCTTT.

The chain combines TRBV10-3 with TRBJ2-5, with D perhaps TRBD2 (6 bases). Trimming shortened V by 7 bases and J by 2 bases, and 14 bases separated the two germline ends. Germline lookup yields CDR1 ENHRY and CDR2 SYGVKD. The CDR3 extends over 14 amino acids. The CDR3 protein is CAITRDSTQETQYF. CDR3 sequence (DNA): TGTGCCATCACCCGGGACTCAACACAAGAGACCCAGTACTTC.

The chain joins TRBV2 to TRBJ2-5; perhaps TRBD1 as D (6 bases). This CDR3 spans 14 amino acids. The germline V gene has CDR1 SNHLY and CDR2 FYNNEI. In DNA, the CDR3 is TGTGGCAACCCGCCAACCGGGACACAAGAGACCCAGTACTTC. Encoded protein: CGNPPTGTQETQYF.

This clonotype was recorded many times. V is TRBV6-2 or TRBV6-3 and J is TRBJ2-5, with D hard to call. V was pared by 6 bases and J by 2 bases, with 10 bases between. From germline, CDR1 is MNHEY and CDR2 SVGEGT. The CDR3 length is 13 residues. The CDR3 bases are TGTGCCAGCAGCCCCGACCCTCAAGAGACCCAGTACTTC. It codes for CASSPDPQETQYF.

In nucleotides, the CDR3 is TGTGCCAGCAGCGAGGACAGTTACTCTGGAAACACCATATATTTT. Protein: CASSEDSYSGNTIYF. The rearrangement joins TRBV9 to TRBJ1-3; perhaps TRBD1 as D (6 bases). The CDR3 runs 15 residues. V lost 3 bases, J lost 0 bases, and 10 bases lay in between. Germline CDR1 and CDR2: SGDLS and YYNGEE.